This entry describes one T cell receptor beta chain. V lost 4 bases, J lost 4 bases, and 15 bases lay in between. CDR3 length: 15 residues. Germline-derived CDR1 and CDR2 are SGDLS and YYNGEE. The data stem from a study of OX40 agonist ivuxolimab in advanced cancers. TCRdb's table, derived via immunoSEQ multiplex PCR, lists solely in-frame clones and lacks some. The sample carries over 100,000 clones, 80% to 90% recorded once. Sample: CD4+ or CD8+ T cells sorted from blood, taken in a trial of the OX40 agonist ivuxolimab. V is TRBV9 and J is TRBJ2-1; TRBD2 might be the D (6 bases). The source of this sequence is an adult with an advanced solid tumor such as melanoma, head and neck, liver or kidney cancer. CDR3 sequence reads: CASSRLGGFYNEQFF. In nucleotides, the CDR3 is TGTGCCAGCAGCCGCCTGGGAGGATTTTACAATGAGCAGTTCTTC.